Listed below are T cell receptor beta chains from one sample, sequenced in a study of HIV-infected patients and healthy controls. TCRdb passed the 5' RACE reads through MiXCR, listing each CDR3 protein once. The top ten clones hold around 26% of a sample with 5,700 or so distinct CDR3 sequences, roughly 8.7% of them seen once. The sample was blood, taken during antiretroviral therapy. The receptors come from an adult with HIV infection. CDR3s include the opening cysteine and the closing phenylalanine or tryptophan. Fields, in order: V gene, clone size, J gene, D gene, CDR3 protein, CDR3 DNA. The D gene is left open where the match is weak. Rows may omit the clone size; those that give it use once, few, many or a size class.

v_call: TRBV6-1; clone_size: -; j_call: TRBJ1-1; d_call: -; cdr3_aa: CASSEIRGTEAFF; cdr3_nt: TGTGCCAGCAGTGAAATTAGGGGCACTGAAGCTTTCTTT
v_call: TRBV5-4; clone_size: medium-sized; j_call: TRBJ2-1; d_call: TRBD2; cdr3_aa: CASSPSGRKYNEQFF; cdr3_nt: TGTGCCAGCAGCCCGAGCGGGAGGAAGTACAATGAGCAGTTCTTC
v_call: TRBV6-5; clone_size: many; j_call: TRBJ1-2; d_call: TRBD1; cdr3_aa: CASSYQTGTAGGYTF; cdr3_nt: TGTGCCAGCAGTTACCAAACCGGGACAGCCGGCGGCTACACCTTC
v_call: TRBV5-1; clone_size: medium-sized; j_call: TRBJ2-1; d_call: -; cdr3_aa: CASSEGLRSSYNEQFF; cdr3_nt: TGCGCCAGCAGCGAAGGACTTCGAAGCTCCTACAATGAGCAGTTCTTC
v_call: TRBV5-6; clone_size: -; j_call: TRBJ2-3; d_call: -; cdr3_aa: CASSLRGPFSTDTQYF; cdr3_nt: TGTGCCAGCAGCTTGCGTGGTCCATTTAGCACAGATACGCAGTATTTT
v_call: TRBV7-7; clone_size: medium-sized; j_call: TRBJ2-3; d_call: TRBD2; cdr3_aa: CASSLRAGADTQYF; cdr3_nt: TGTGCTAGCAGCTTAAGAGCGGGAGCGGATACGCAGTATTTT
v_call: TRBV12-3/TRBV12-4; clone_size: medium-sized; j_call: TRBJ1-2; d_call: TRBD1; cdr3_aa: CASSRAQGSGYTF; cdr3_nt: TGTGCCAGCAGTAGAGCACAGGGGAGTGGCTACACCTTC
v_call: TRBV29-1; clone_size: many; j_call: TRBJ2-3; d_call: -; cdr3_aa: CSVERQGGPDTQYF; cdr3_nt: TGCAGCGTTGAACGGCAGGGGGGCCCAGATACGCAGTATTTT
v_call: TRBV27; clone_size: medium-sized; j_call: TRBJ2-1; d_call: -; cdr3_aa: CATCLGSGNEQFF; cdr3_nt: TGTGCCACCTGCCTGGGATCCGGCAATGAGCAGTTCTTC
v_call: TRBV4-1; clone_size: many; j_call: TRBJ2-1; d_call: -; cdr3_aa: CASSQDGNEQFF; cdr3_nt: TGCGCCAGCAGCCAAGACGGAAATGAGCAGTTCTTC
v_call: TRBV5-1; clone_size: -; j_call: TRBJ1-2; d_call: TRBD1; cdr3_aa: CASSFRQGSNYGYTF; cdr3_nt: TGCGCCAGCAGCTTTCGACAGGGATCTAACTATGGCTACACCTTC
v_call: TRBV12-3/TRBV12-4; clone_size: medium-sized; j_call: TRBJ2-3; d_call: TRBD2; cdr3_aa: CASSLLAGRTGVQYF; cdr3_nt: TGTGCCAGCAGTCTTCTAGCGGGGCGAACTGGGGTGCAGTATTTT
v_call: TRBV2; clone_size: many; j_call: TRBJ2-3; d_call: -; cdr3_aa: CASEDAGGSTDTQYF; cdr3_nt: TGTGCCAGCGAGGACGCCGGAGGTAGCACAGATACGCAGTATTTT
v_call: TRBV12-3/TRBV12-4; clone_size: medium-sized; j_call: TRBJ2-3; d_call: -; cdr3_aa: CASSLEVGTLSTDTQYF; cdr3_nt: TGTGCCAGCAGTTTAGAGGTCGGGACACTAAGCACAGATACGCAGTATTTT
v_call: TRBV29-1; clone_size: many; j_call: TRBJ1-5; d_call: TRBD1; cdr3_aa: CSVETGGFGQPQHF; cdr3_nt: TGCAGCGTTGAGACAGGGGGCTTCGGTCAGCCCCAGCATTTT
v_call: TRBV7-9; clone_size: -; j_call: TRBJ1-4; d_call: -; cdr3_aa: CASKPSAFTNEKLFF; cdr3_nt: TGTGCCAGTAAACCCTCCGCCTTTACTAATGAAAAACTGTTTTTT
v_call: TRBV6-6; clone_size: many; j_call: TRBJ1-6; d_call: -; cdr3_aa: CASSYEDSAFFNSPLHF; cdr3_nt: TGTGCCAGCAGTTACGAGGACAGCGCTTTTTTCAATTCACCCCTCCACTTT